The present entry profiles one TCR beta chain with its context. These data originate in a study of blood T cell repertoires in COVID-19. Overall study: Sample material is recorded as cDNA or gDNA derived from T cells, B-cell-depleted T cells, or PBMCs.

Generated by immunoSEQ multiplex PCR, the TCRdb table keeps only in-frame clones and is missing some. The table includes about 260,000 clones, approximately 86% detected once. CDR3 length: 12 residues. The germline gives CDR1 LGHDT, CDR2 YNNKEL (reference sequence). V gave up 4 bases and J gave up 10 bases; unmatched junction bases: 5. The material sequenced was peripheral blood. The TCR originated in a young man with active or convalescent COVID-19. This sequence joins TRBV3-1 (or the pseudogene TRBV3-2) and TRBJ1-2, with TRBD1 matching 8 bases. DNA for the CDR3: TGTGCCAGCAGCCCTGGACAGGGCGACTACACCTTC. It translates to CASSPGQGDYTF.